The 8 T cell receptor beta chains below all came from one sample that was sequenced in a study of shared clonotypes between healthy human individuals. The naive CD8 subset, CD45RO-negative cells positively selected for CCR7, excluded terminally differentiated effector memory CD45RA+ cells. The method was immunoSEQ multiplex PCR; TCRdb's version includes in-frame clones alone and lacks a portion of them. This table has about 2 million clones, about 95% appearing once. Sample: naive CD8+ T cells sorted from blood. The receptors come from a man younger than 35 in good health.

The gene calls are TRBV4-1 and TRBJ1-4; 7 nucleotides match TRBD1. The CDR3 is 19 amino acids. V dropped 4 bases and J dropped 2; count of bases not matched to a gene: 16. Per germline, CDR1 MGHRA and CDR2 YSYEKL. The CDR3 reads CASSLYLPVQGPTNEKLFF. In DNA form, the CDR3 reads TGCGCCAGCAGCCTATACCTCCCGGTACAGGGGCCCACTAATGAAAAACTGTTTTTT.

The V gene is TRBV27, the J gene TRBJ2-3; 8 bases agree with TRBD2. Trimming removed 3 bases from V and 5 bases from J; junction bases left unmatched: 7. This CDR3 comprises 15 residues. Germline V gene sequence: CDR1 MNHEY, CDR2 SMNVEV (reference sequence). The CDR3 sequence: CASSFGAGGGDTQYF. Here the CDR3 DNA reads TGTGCCAGCAGTTTCGGGGCGGGGGGAGGAGATACGCAGTATTTT.

The chain's CDR3 is CASSAGTSGIHEQFF. CDR3 sequence (DNA): TGTGCCAGCAGCGCAGGGACTAGCGGGATCCATGAGCAGTTCTTC. The chain employs TRBV5-6 and TRBJ2-1; 13 bases fit TRBD2. CDR1 and CDR2 from the germline V gene are SGHDT and YYEEEE. The CDR3 is 15 residues long. J gave up 8 bases and V 4 bases, and 6 bases lay outside the gene matches.

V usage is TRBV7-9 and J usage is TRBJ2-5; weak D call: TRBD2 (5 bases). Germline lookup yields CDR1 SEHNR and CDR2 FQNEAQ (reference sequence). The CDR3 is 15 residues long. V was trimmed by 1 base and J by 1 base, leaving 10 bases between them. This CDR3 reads CASSLGRPGQETQYF. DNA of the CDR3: TGTGCCAGCAGCTTAGGGAGGCCCGGCCAAGAGACCCAGTACTTC.

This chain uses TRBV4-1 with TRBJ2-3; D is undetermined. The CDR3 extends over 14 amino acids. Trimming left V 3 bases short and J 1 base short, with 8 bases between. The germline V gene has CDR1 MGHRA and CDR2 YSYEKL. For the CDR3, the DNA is TGCGCCAGCAGCCAGGGTAAAGGCACAGATACGCAGTATTTT. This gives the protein CASSQGKGTDTQYF.

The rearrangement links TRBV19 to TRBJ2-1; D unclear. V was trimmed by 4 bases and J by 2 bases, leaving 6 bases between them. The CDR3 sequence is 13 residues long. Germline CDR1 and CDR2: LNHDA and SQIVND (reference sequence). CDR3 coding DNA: TGTGCCAGTAGTAAATCGCCCTACAATGAGCAGTTCTTC. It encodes CASSKSPYNEQFF.

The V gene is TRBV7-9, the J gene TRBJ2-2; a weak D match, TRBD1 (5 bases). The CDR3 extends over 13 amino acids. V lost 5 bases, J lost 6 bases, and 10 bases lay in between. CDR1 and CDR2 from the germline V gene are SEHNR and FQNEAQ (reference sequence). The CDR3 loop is CASSDQGAGELFF. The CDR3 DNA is TGTGCCAGCAGCGACCAGGGCGCCGGGGAGCTGTTTTTT.

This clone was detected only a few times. Written as DNA, the CDR3 is TGTGCCAGTTTAGGGGAGAACACTGAAGCTTTCTTT. Amino acid sequence: CASLGENTEAFF. The V and J genes are TRBV7-9 and TRBJ1-1; a weak D match, TRBD1 (5 bases). The germline V gene encodes CDR1 SEHNR and CDR2 FQNEAQ (reference sequence). With 9 bases removed from V and 1 base from J, the gap between germline ends came to 9 bases. The CDR3 is 12 amino acids.